The rows below give T cell receptor beta chains drawn from one sample of a study of blood T cell repertoires in COVID-19. Assay used: immunoSEQ multiplex PCR; TCRdb lists only in-frame clones, some missing. This table holds fewer than 400,000 clones, around nine tenths found once. Sequenced: PBMCs or T cells enriched from blood (not recorded which). These receptors all come from a woman aged 45-60 years who had recovered from COVID-19. The CDR3 runs from the conserved cysteine through the conserved F or W. The listing skips clone size in some rows; elsewhere it reads once, few, many or a size class.

clone_size v_call cdr3_aa
NA TRBV28 CASSLVRYQPQHF
NA TRBV4-2 CASSQERTGVRLYGYTF
once TRBV6-5 CASRDPARVNTEAFF
NA TRBV6-5 CASIPAHRLDYGYTF
NA TRBV28 CASSTRQGTHTIYF
NA TRBV19 CASDLGDTSNSPLHF
NA TRBV19 CASSLQAGEAYTQYF
NA TRBV14 CASSQDQGPYNEQFF
NA TRBV3-1/TRBV3-2 CASSSRTGVTPLHF
NA TRBV2 CASSEASGGASDTQYF
NA TRBV13 CASSDNRASSYEQYF
NA TRBV28 CASSFGGNSNEKLFF
few TRBV11-1 CASSFGTGDYEQYF
NA TRBV7-2 CASSPRQGGAFF
NA TRBV28 CASSQGRGSNYGYTF
NA TRBV5-1 CASSPWEPDYGYTF
NA TRBV29-1 CSVVPTPYEQYF
NA TRBV4-3 CASSQDTGRVDKNIQYF
NA TRBV5-8 CASSPGQGNYGYTF
NA TRBV7-8 CASSRSGGWVRQPQHF
NA TRBV5-8 CASSLGASTVRYGYTF
NA TRBV12-3/TRBV12-4 CASSPADEAFF
NA TRBV27 CASRGTGFTGNQPQHF
NA TRBV15 CATSLEGRGLGYTF
NA TRBV18 CASSSPGQPNEKLFF
NA TRBV29-1 CSVDGVKGAESYEQYF
NA TRBV2 CASSDSENTGELFF
NA TRBV10-3 CAMVDSPTGYGYTF
NA TRBV9 CASSVDPLGAQGGNTIYF
NA TRBV2 CASSDGQGSTEAFF
once TRBV10-3 CAISESSTGVDTIYF
NA TRBV5-1 CASSLAAGNLRGYTF
NA TRBV19 CASRERGVSYEQYF
NA TRBV6-5 CASSSGQGGGYTF
NA TRBV12-5 CASGPQGRFRAEAFF
NA TRBV11-2 CASSPAGLRQPQHF